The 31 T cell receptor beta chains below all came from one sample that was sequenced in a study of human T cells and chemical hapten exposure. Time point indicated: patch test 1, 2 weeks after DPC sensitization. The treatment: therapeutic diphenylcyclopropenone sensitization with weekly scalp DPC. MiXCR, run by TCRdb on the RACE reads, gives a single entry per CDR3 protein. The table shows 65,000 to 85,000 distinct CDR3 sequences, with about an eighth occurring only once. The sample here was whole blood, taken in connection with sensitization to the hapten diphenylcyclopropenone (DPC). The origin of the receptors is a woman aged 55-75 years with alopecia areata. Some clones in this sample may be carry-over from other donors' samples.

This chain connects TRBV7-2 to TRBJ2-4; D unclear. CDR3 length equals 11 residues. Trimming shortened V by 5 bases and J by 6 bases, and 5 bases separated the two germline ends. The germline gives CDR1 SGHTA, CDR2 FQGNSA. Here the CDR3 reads CASSPLNIQYF. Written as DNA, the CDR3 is TGTGCCAGCAGCCCCCTAAACATTCAGTACTTC.

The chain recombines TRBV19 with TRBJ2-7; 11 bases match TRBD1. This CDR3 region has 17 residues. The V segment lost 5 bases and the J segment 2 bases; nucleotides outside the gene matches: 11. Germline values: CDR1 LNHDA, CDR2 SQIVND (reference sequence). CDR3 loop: CASSRSTGTGGTYEQYF. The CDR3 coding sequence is TGTGCCAGTAGTCGGAGTACTGGGACAGGGGGTACCTACGAGCAGTACTTC.

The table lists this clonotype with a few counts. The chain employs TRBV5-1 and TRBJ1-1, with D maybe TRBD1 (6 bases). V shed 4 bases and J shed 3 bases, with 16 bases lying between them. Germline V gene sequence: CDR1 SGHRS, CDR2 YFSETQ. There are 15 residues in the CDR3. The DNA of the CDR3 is TGCGCCAGCAGCGTACAGGGTAATCTGGACACTGAAGCTTTCTTT. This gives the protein CASSVQGNLDTEAFF.

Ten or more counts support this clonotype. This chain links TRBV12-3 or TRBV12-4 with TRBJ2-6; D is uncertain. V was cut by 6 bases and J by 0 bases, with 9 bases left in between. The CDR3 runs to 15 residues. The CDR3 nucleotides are TGTGCCAGCAGCCCCTTAATCTCTGGGGCCAACGTCCTGACTTTC. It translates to CASSPLISGANVLTF.

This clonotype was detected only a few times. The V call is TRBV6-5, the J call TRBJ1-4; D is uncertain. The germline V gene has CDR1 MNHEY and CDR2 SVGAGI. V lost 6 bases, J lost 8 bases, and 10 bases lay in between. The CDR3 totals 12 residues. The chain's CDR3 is CASSSPSEKLFF. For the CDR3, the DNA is TGTGCCAGCAGCTCCCCGTCCGAAAAACTGTTTTTT.

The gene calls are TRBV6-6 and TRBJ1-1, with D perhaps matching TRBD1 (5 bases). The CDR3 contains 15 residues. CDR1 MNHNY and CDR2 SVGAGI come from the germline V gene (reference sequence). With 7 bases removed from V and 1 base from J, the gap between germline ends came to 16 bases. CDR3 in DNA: TGTGCCAGCAACCGCGGGGAGGGGAGGAACACTGAAGCTTTCTTT. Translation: CASNRGEGRNTEAFF.

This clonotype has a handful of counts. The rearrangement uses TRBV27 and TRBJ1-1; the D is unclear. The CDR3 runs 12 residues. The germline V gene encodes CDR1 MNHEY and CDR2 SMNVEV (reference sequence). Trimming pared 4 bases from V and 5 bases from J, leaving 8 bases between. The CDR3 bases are TGTGCCAGCAGTTACGGAGGAACTGAAGCTTTCTTT. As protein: CASSYGGTEAFF.

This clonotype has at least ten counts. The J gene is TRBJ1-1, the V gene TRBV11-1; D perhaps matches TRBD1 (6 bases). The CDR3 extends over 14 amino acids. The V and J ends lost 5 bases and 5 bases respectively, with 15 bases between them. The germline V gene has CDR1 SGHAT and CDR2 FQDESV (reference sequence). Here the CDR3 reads CASSASQGRTEAFF. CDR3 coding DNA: TGTGCCAGCAGCGCGTCACAGGGCCGGACTGAAGCTTTCTTT.

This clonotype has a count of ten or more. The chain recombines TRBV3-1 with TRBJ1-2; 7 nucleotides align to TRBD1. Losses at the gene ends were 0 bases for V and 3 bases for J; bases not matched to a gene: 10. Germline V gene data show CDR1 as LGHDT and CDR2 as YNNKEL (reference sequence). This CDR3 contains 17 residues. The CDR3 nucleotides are TGTGCCAGCAGCCAAGATTTGGGCAGGGGGTCGTACTATGGCTACACCTTC. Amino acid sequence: CASSQDLGRGSYYGYTF.

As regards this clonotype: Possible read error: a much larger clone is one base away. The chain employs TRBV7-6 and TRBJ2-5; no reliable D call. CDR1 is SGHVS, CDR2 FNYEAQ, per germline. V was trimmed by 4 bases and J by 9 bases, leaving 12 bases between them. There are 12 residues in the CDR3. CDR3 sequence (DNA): TGTGCCAGCAGCTCAAGTTCCGAGTCCCAGTACTTC. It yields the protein CASSSSSESQYF.

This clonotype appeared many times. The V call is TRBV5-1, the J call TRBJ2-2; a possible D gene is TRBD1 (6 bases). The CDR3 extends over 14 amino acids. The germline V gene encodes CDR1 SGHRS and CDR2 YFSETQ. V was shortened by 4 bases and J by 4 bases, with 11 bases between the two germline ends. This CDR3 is CASSVTGTTGELFF. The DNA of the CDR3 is TGCGCCAGCAGCGTTACAGGGACCACCGGGGAGCTGTTTTTT. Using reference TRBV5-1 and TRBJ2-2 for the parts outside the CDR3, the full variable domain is KAGVTQTPRYLIKTRGQQVTLSCSPISGHRSVSWYQQTPGQGLQFLFEYFSETQRNKGNFPGRFSGRQFSNSRSEMNVSTLELGDSALYLCASSVTGTTGELFFGEGSRLTVL.

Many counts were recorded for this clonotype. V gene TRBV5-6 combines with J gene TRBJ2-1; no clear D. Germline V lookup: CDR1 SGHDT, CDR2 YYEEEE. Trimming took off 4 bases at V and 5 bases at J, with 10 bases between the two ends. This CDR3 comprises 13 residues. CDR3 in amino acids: CASSPPLNNEQFF. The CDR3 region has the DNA TGTGCCAGCAGCCCCCCCCTGAACAATGAGCAGTTCTTC.

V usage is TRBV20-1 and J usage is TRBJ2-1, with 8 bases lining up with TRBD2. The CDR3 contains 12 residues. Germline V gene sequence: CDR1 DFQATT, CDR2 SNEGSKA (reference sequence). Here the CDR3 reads CSTGLVANEQFF. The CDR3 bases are TGCAGCACGGGACTAGTAGCGAATGAGCAGTTCTTC.

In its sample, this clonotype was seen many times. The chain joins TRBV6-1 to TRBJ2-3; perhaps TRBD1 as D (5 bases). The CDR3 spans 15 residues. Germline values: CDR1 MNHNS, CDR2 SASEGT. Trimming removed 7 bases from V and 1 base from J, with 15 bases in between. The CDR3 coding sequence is TGTGCCAGCAACGTGGGGCGGCGCCGCACAGATACGCAGTATTTT. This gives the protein CASNVGRRRTDTQYF.

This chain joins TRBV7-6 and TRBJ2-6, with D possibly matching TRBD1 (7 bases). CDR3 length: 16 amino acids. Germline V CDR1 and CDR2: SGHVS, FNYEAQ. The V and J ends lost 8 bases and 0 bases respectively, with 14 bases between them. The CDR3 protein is CASQGGPHSGANVLTF. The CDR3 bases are TGTGCCAGCCAGGGGGGCCCACACTCTGGGGCCAACGTCCTGACTTTC.

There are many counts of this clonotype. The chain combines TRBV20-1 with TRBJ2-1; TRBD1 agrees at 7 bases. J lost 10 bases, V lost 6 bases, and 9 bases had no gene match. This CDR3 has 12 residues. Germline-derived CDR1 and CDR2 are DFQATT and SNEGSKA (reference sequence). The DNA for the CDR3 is TGCAGTGCCACGCGGACAGGAGGCGAGCAGTTCTTC. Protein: CSATRTGGEQFF.

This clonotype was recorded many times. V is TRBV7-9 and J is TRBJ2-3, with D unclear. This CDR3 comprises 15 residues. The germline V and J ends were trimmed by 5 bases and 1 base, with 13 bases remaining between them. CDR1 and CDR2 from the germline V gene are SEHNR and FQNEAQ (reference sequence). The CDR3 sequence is CASSPLVWGTDTQYF. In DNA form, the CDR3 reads TGTGCCAGCAGCCCGCTCGTCTGGGGCACAGATACGCAGTATTTT.

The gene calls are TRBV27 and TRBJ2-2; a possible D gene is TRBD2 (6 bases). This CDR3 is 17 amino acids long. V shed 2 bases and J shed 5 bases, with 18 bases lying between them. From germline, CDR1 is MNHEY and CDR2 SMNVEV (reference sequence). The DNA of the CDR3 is TGTGCCAGCAGTTTAAACCGGGACTGGGCGCGGACCGGGGAGCTGTTTTTT. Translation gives CASSLNRDWARTGELFF.

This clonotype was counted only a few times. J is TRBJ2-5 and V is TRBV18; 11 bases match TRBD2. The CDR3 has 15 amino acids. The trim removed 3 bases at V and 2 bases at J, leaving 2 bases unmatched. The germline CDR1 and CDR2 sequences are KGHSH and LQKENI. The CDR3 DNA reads TGTGCCAGCTCACCCCTAGCGGGGGGACAAGAGACCCAGTACTTC. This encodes CASSPLAGGQETQYF.

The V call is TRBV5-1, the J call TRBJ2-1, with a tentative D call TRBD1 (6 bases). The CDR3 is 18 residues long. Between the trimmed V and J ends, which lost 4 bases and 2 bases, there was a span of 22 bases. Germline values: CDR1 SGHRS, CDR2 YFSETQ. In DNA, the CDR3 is TGCGCCAGCAGCGCGGCTTCCTACAGGGTGGTACCCTACAATGAGCAGTTCTTC. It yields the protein CASSAASYRVVPYNEQFF.

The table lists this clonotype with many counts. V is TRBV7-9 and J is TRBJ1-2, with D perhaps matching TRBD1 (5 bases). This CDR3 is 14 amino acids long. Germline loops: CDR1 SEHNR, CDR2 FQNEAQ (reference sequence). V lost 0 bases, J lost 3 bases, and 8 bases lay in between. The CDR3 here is CASSLAGGYYGYTF. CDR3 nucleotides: TGTGCCAGCAGCTTAGCCGGGGGGTACTATGGCTACACCTTC.

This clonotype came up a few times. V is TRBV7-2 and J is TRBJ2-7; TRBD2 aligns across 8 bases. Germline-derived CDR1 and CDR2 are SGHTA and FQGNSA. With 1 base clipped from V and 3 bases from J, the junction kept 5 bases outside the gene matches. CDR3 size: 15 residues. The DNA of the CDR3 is TGTGCCAGCAGCTTAGACAGCGGGGGCCACTACGAGCAGTACTTC. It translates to CASSLDSGGHYEQYF.

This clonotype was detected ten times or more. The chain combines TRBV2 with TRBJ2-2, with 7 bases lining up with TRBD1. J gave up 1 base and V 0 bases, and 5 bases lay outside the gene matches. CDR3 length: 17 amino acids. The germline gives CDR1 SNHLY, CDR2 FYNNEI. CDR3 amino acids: CASSEAGDSMNTGELFF. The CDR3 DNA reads TGTGCCAGCAGTGAAGCGGGGGACAGCATGAACACCGGGGAGCTGTTTTTT.

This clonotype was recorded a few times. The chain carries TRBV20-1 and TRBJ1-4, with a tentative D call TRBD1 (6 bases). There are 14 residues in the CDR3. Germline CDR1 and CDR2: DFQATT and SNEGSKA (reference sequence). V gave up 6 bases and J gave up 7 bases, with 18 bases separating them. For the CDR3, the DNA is TGCAGTGCCAAGGGTCAGGGGCAGAGTGAAAAACTGTTTTTT. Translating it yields CSAKGQGQSEKLFF.

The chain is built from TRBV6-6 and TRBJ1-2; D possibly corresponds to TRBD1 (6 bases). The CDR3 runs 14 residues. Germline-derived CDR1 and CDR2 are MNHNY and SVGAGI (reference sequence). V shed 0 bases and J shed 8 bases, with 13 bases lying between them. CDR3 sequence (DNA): TGTGCCAGCAGTTACTCCGGGACAATGAGAGGCTACACCTTC. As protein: CASSYSGTMRGYTF.

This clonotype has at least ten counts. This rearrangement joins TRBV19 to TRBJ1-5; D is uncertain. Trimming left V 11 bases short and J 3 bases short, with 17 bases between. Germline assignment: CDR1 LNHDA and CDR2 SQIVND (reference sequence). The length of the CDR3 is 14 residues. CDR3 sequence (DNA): TGTGCCTCCCGGAGTCAAGACTTCAATCAGCCCCAGCATTTT. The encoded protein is CASRSQDFNQPQHF.

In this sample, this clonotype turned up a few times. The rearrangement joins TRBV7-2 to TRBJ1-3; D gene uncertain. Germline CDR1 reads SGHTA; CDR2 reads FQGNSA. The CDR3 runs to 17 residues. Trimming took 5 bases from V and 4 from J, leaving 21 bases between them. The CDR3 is CASSENPGKMSGNTIYF. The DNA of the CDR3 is TGTGCCAGCAGCGAAAACCCGGGGAAGATGTCCGGAAACACCATATATTTT. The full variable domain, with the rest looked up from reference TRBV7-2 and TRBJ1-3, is GAGVSQSPSNKVTEKGKDVELRCDPISGHTALYWYRQSLGQGLEFLIYFQGNSAPDKSGLPSDRFSAERTGGSVSTLTIQRTQQEDSAVYLCASSENPGKMSGNTIYFGEGSWLTVV.

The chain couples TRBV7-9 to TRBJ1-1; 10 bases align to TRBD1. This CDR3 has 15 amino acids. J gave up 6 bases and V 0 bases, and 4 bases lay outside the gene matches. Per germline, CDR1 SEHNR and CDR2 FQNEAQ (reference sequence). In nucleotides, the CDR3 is TGTGCCAGCAGCTTAGCGGGACAGGGGTACTCTGAAGCTTTCTTT. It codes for CASSLAGQGYSEAFF.

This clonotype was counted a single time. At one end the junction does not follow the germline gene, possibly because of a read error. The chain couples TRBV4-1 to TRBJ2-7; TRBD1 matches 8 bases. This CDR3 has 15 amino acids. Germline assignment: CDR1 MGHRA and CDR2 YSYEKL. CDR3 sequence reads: CASRQGETGAYEQYF. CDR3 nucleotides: TGCGCCAGCAGACAAGGCGAGACAGGGGCCTACGAGCAGTACTTC.

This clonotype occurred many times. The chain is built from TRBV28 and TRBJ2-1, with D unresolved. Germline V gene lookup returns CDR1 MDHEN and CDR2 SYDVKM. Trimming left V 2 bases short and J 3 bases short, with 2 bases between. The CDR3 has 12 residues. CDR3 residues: CASSLNYNEQFF. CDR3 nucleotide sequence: TGTGCCAGCAGTTTAAACTACAATGAGCAGTTCTTC.

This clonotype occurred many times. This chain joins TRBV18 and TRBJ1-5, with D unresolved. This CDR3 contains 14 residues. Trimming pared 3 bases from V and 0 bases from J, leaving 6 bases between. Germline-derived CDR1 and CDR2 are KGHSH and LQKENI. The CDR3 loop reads CASSPGSSNQPQHF. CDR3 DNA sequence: TGTGCCAGCTCACCTGGTTCTAGCAATCAGCCCCAGCATTTT.